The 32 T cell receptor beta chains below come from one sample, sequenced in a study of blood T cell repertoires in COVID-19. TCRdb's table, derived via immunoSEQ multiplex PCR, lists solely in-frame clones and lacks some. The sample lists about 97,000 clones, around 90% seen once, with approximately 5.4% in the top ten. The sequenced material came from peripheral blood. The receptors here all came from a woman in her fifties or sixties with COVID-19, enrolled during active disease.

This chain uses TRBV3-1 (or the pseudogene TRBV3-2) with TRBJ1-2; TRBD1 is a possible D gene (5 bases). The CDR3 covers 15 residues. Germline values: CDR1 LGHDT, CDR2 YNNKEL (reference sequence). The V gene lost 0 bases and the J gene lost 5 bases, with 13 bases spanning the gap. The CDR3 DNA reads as TGTGCCAGCAGCCAAGAGGGCAGGGTGGGGTATGGCTACACCTTC. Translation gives CASSQEGRVGYGYTF.

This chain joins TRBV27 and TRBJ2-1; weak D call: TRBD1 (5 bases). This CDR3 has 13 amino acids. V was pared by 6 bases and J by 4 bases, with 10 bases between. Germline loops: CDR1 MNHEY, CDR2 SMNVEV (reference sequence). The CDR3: CASRSDSYNEQFF. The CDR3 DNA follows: TGTGCCAGCAGGTCTGACAGTTACAATGAGCAGTTCTTC.

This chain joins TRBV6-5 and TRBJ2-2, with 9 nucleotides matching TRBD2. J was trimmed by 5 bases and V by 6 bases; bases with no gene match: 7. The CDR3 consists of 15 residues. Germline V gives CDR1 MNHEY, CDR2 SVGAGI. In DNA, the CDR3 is TGTGCCAGCAGAGGACTAGCGAGTAAGACCGGGGAGCTGTTTTTT. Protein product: CASRGLASKTGELFF.

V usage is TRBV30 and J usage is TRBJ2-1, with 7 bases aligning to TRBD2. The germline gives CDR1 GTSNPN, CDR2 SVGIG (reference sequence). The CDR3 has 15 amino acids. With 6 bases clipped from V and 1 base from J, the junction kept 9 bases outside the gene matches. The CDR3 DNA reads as TGTGCCTGTTTTCGAAGCGGGGAATCCTACAATGAGCAGTTCTTC. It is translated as CACFRSGESYNEQFF.

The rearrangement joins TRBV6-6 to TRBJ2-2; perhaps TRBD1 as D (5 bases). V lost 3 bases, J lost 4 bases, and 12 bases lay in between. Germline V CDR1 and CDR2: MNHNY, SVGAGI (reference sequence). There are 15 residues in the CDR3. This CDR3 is CASSYFRQTTGELFF. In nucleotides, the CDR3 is TGTGCCAGCAGTTATTTCCGACAGACCACCGGGGAGCTGTTTTTT.

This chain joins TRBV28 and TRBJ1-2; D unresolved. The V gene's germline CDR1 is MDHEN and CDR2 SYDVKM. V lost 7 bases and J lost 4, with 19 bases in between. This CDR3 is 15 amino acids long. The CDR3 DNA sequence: TGTGCCAGCATCCCCAGCAGTAGGGAGGCCTATGGCTACACCTTC. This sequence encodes CASIPSSREAYGYTF.

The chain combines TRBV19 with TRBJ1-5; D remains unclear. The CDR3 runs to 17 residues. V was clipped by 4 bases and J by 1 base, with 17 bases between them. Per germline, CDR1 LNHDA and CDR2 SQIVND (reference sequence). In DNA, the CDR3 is TGTGCCAGTAGTAGCCGCGAGATCCCTTTGAGCAATCAGCCCCAGCATTTT. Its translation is CASSSREIPLSNQPQHF.

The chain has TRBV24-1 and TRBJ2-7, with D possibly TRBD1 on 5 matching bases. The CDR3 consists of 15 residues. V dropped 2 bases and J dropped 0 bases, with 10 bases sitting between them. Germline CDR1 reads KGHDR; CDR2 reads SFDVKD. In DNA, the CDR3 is TGTGCCACCAGTGATTCCCGTGGGGCCTCCTACGAGCAGTACTTC. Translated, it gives CATSDSRGASYEQYF.

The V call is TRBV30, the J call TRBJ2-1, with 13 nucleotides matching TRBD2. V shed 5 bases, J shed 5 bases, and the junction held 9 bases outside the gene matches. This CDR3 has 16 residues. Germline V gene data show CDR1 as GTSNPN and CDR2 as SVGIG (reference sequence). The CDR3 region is CAWDGGGLAGDNEQFF. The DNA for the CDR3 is TGTGCCTGGGACGGAGGTGGACTAGCGGGGGACAATGAGCAGTTCTTC.

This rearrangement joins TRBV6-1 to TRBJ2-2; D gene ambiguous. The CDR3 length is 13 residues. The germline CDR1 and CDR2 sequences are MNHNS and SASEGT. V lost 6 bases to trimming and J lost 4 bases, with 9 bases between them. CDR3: CASRSSSTGELFF. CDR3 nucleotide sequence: TGTGCCAGCAGGTCTTCGAGCACCGGGGAGCTGTTTTTT.

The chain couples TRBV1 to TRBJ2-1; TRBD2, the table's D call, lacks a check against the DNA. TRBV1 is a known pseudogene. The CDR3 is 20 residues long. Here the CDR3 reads CTSSQTGLAGGPSSYNEQFF. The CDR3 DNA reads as TGCACCAGCAGCCAAACCGGACTAGCGGGGGGACCAAGCTCCTACAATGAGCAGTTCTTC.

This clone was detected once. In DNA form, the CDR3 reads TGCGCCAGCAGCACAGGGCGGGGGAACACCATATATTTT. This translates into CASSTGRGNTIYF. The rearrangement uses TRBV4-3 and TRBJ1-3, with D perhaps TRBD1 (6 bases). CDR1 and CDR2 from the germline V gene are LGHNA and YSLEER. Trimming cost V 5 bases and J 7 bases, with 12 bases left between them. CDR3 length: 13 amino acids.

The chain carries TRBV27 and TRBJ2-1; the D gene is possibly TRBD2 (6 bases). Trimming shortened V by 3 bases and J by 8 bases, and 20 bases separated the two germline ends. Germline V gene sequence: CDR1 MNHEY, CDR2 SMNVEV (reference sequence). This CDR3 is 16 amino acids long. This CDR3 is CASSLPGLLIGDEQFF. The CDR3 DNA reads TGTGCCAGCAGTTTGCCGGGACTTCTAATCGGGGATGAGCAGTTCTTC.

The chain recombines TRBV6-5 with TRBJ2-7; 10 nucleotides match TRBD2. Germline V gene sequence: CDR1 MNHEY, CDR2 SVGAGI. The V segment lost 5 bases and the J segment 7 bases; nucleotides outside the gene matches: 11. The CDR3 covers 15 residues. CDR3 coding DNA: TGTGCCAGCAGTCAAAGCGGGGGGGCCGTCCGGGAGCAGTACTTC. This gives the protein CASSQSGGAVREQYF.

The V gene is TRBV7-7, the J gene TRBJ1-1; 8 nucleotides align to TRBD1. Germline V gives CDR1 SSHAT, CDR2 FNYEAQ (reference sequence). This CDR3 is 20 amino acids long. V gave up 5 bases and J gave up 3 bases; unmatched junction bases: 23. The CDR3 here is CASSLNCPTGVFKGDTEAFF. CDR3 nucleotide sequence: TGTGCCAGCAGCCTAAATTGCCCGACAGGGGTGTTTAAGGGGGACACTGAAGCTTTCTTT. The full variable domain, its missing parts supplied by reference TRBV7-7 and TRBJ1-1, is GAGVSQSPRYKVTKRGQDVTLRCDPISSHATLYWYQQALGQGPEFLTYFNYEAQPDKSGLPSDRFSAERPEGSISTLTIQRTEQRDSAMYRCASSLNCPTGVFKGDTEAFFGQGTRLTVV.

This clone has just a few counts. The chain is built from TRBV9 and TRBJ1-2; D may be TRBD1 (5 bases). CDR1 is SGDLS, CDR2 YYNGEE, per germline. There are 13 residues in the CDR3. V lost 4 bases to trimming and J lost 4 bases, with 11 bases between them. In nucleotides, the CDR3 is TGTGCCAGCAGCAATCGGGACTTCTATGGCTACACCTTC. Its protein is CASSNRDFYGYTF.

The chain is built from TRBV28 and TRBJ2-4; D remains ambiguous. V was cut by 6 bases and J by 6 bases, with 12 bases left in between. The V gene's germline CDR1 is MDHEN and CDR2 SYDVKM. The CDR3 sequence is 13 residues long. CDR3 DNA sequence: TGTGCCAGCAGCCCTGCCACAGTAAACATTCAGTACTTC. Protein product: CASSPATVNIQYF.

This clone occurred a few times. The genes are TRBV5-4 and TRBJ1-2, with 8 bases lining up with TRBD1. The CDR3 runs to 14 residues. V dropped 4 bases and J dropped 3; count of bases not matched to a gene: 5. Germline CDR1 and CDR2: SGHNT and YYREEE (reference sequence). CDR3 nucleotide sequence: TGTGCCAGCAGCCGGACAGGGTCAGACTATGGCTACACCTTC. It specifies CASSRTGSDYGYTF. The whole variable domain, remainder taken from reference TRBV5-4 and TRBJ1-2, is ETGVTQSPTHLIKTRGQQVTLRCSSQSGHNTVSWYQQALGQGPQFIFQYYREEENGRGNFPPRFSGLQFPNYSSELNVNALELDDSALYLCASSRTGSDYGYTFGSGTRLTVV.

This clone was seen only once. The CDR3 spells CASSLGGLATDTQYF. Here the CDR3 DNA reads TGCGCCAGCAGCTTGGGCGGACTAGCCACAGATACGCAGTATTTT. The chain couples TRBV5-1 to TRBJ2-3; TRBD2 agrees at 8 bases. V shed 0 bases and J 2 bases; nucleotides not matched to a gene: 2. CDR1 SGHRS and CDR2 YFSETQ come from the germline V gene. This CDR3 is 15 amino acids long.

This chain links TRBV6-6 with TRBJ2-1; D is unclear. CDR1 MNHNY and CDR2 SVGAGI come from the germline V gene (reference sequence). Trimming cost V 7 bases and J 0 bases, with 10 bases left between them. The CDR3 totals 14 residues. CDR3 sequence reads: CASTRDISYNEQFF. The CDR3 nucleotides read TGTGCCAGCACCCGCGACATCTCCTACAATGAGCAGTTCTTC.

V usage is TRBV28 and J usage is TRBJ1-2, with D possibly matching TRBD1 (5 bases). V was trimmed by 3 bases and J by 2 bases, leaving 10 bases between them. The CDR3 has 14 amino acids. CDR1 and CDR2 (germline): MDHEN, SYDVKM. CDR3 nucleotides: TGTGCCAGCAGTTTGAAAGGGGCCAACTATGGCTACACCTTC. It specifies CASSLKGANYGYTF.

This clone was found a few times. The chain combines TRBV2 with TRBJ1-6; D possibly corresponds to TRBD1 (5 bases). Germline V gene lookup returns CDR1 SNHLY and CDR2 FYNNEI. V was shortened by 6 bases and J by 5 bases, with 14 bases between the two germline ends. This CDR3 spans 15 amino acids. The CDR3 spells CASSRTRGNNSPLHF. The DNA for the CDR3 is TGTGCCAGCAGCCGGACTCGGGGGAATAATTCACCCCTCCACTTT.

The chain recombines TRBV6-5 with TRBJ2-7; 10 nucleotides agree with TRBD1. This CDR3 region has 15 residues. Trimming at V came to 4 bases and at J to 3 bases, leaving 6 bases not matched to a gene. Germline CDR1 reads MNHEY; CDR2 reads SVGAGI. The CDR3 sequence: CASSFGTGVGYEQYF. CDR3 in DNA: TGTGCCAGCAGTTTTGGGACAGGGGTTGGCTACGAGCAGTACTTC.

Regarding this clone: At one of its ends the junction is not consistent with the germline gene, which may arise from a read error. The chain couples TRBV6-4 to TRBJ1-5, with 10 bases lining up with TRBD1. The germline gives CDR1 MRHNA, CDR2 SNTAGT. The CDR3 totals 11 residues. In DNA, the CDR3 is TGTGCCAGCGTTCCCGGGACAGGGGCACCTTTT. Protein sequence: CASVPGTGAPF.

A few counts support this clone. Written as DNA, the CDR3 is TGTGCCATCAGGGTACAGGGGGACGGATATGGCTACACCTTC. Translation: CAIRVQGDGYGYTF. V is TRBV10-3 and J is TRBJ1-2; 8 nucleotides align to TRBD1. Trimming removed 6 bases from V and 5 bases from J; junction bases left unmatched: 8. The V gene's germline CDR1 is ENHRY and CDR2 SYGVKD. The CDR3 totals 14 residues.

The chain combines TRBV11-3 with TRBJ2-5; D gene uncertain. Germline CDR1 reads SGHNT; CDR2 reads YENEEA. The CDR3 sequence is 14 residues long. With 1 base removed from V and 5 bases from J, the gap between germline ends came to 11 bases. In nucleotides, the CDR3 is TGTGCCAGCAGCTTAGGGCAGTTCGGGGAGACCCAGTACTTC. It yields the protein CASSLGQFGETQYF.

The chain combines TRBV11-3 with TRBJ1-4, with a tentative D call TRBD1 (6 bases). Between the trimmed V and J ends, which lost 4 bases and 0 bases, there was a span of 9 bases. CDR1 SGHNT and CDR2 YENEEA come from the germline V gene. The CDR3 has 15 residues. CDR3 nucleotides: TGTGCCAGCAGCTACTCAGGGGCAACTAATGAAAAACTGTTTTTT. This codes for CASSYSGATNEKLFF. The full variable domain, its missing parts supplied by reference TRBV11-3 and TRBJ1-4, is EAGVVQSPRYKIIEKKQPVAFWCNPISGHNTLYWYLQNLGQGPELLIRYENEEAVDDSQLPKDRFSAERLKGVDSTLKIQPAELGDSAVYLCASSYSGATNEKLFFGSGTQLSVL.

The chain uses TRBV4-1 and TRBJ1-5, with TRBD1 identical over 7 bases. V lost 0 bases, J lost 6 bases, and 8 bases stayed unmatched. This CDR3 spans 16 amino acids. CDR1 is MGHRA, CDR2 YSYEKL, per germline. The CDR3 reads CASSQDLLGGSQPQHF. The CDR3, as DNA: TGCGCCAGCAGCCAAGATCTGTTAGGGGGCAGTCAGCCCCAGCATTTT.

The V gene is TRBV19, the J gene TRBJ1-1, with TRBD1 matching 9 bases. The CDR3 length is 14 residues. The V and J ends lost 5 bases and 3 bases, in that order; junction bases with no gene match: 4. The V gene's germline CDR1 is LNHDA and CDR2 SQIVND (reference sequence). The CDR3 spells CASSGDRVDTEAFF. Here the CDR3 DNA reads TGTGCCAGTAGTGGGGACAGGGTTGACACTGAAGCTTTCTTT.

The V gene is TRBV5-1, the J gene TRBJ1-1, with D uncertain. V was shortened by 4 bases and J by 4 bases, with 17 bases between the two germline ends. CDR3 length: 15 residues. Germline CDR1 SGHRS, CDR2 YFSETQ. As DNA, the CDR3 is TGCGCCAGCAGCCCCACCGGCGGGCCGAGCACTGAAGCTTTCTTT. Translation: CASSPTGGPSTEAFF.

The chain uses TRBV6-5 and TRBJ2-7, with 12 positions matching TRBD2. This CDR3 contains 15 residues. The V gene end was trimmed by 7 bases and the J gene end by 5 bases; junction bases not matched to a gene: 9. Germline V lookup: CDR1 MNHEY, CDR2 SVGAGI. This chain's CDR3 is CASTSGLAGGHEQYF. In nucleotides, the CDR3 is TGTGCCAGCACCTCCGGGCTAGCGGGGGGGCACGAGCAGTACTTC.

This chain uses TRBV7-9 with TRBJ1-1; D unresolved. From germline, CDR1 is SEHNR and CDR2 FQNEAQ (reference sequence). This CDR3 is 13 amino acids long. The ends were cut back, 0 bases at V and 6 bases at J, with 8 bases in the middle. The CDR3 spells CASSLAIPPEAFF. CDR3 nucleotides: TGTGCCAGCAGCTTAGCAATTCCTCCTGAAGCTTTCTTT. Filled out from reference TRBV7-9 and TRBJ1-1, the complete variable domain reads DTGVSQNPRHKITKRGQNVTFRCDPISEHNRLYWYRQTLGQGPEFLTYFQNEAQLEKSRLLSDRFSAERPKGSFSTLEIQRTEQGDSAMYLCASSLAIPPEAFFGQGTRLTVV.